Each of the 7 T cell receptor beta chains below was sequenced from the same sample in a study of blood T cell repertoires in COVID-19. Here immunoSEQ multiplex PCR was the method, and the copy in TCRdb shows in-frame clones only, minus some. The sample has around 230,000 clones, about nine tenths seen once. The sequenced sample was PBMCs or T cells enriched from blood (not recorded which). Source of these receptors: a woman in her thirties who had recovered from COVID-19.

The chain combines TRBV27 with TRBJ1-1, with 8 nucleotides matching TRBD1. The CDR3 length is 16 residues. V shed 4 bases and J 3 bases; nucleotides not matched to a gene: 10. Germline V gives CDR1 MNHEY, CDR2 SMNVEV (reference sequence). The CDR3 spells CASSSSQQGGYTEAFF. In DNA, the CDR3 is TGTGCCAGCAGTTCAAGCCAACAGGGGGGTTACACTGAAGCTTTCTTT.

V and J are TRBV9 and TRBJ2-1; D perhaps matches TRBD1 (6 bases). The CDR3 length is 16 residues. Germline V gene data show CDR1 as SGDLS and CDR2 as YYNGEE. Trimming left V 0 bases short and J 3 bases short, with 13 bases between. The CDR3 here is CASSVETGGVYNEQFF. The CDR3 nucleotides read TGTGCCAGCAGCGTAGAGACAGGAGGTGTCTACAATGAGCAGTTCTTC.

This chain links TRBV2 with TRBJ1-1, with 10 positions matching TRBD1. Germline V gene lookup returns CDR1 SNHLY and CDR2 FYNNEI. The CDR3 is 16 amino acids. The V and J ends lost 6 bases and 4 bases, in that order; junction bases with no gene match: 11. CDR3 nucleotides: TGTGCCAGCAGCCCGGGACAGGGGAAGGGGAGCACTGAAGCTTTCTTT. This encodes CASSPGQGKGSTEAFF.

The V and J genes are TRBV4-3 and TRBJ2-2; the D gene is possibly TRBD1 (6 bases). V was pared by 1 base and J by 4 bases, with 16 bases between. Germline-derived CDR1 and CDR2 are LGHNA and YSLEER. This CDR3 has 17 residues. Here the CDR3 DNA reads TGCGCCAGCAGCCAAGGACTTCTGGGGGCCACCACCGGGGAGCTGTTTTTT. Its translation: CASSQGLLGATTGELFF.

V usage is TRBV7-3 and J usage is TRBJ2-1; 15 bases are a match to TRBD2. CDR1 is SGHTA, CDR2 FQGTGA, per germline. The CDR3 extends over 15 amino acids. V gave up 5 bases and J gave up 9 bases; unmatched junction bases: 5. As DNA, the CDR3 is TGTGCCAGCAGCCCCGGACTAGCGGGGGGGCGTGAGCAGTTCTTC. Translated, it gives CASSPGLAGGREQFF. Complete variable domain (other parts from reference TRBV7-3 and TRBJ2-1): GAGVSQTPSNKVTEKGKYVELRCDPISGHTALYWYRQSLGQGPEFLIYFQGTGAADDSGLPNDRFFAVRPEGSVSTLKIQRTERGDSAVYLCASSPGLAGGREQFFGPGTRLTVL.

This clone occurred once. The chain joins TRBV6-6 to TRBJ1-5; D might be TRBD1 (6 bases). CDR3 length: 15 amino acids. Trimming removed 4 bases at V and 2 bases at J, with 12 bases between. Germline values: CDR1 MNHNY, CDR2 SVGAGI (reference sequence). The CDR3 bases are TGTGCCAGCAGTTTGGGGGGGCAACGCAATCAGCCCCAGCATTTT. Its translation is CASSLGGQRNQPQHF.

The chain is built from TRBV14 and TRBJ1-6; D perhaps matches TRBD1 (5 bases). This CDR3 is built from 13 residues. The germline CDR1 and CDR2 sequences are SGHDN and FVKESK. V lost 3 bases, J lost 14 bases, and 14 bases lay in between. The chain's CDR3 is CASSQARQSTLHF. CDR3 sequence (DNA): TGTGCCAGCAGCCAGGCCCGACAGTCCACCCTCCACTTT.